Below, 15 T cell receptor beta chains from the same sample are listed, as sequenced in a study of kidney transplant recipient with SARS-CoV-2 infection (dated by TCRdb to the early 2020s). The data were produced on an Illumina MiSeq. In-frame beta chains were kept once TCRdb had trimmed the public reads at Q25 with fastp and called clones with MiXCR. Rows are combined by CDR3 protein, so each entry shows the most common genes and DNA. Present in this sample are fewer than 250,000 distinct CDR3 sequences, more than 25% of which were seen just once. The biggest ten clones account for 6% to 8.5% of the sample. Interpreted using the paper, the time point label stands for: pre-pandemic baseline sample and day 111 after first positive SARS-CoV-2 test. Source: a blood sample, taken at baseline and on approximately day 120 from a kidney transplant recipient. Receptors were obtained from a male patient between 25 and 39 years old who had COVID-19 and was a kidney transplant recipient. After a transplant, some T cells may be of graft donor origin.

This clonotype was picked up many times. The CDR3 region has the DNA TGTGCCAGCACAAGCCCGTACTCAAGAAAGACCTATGGCTACACCTTC. Protein: CASTSPYSRKTYGYTF. The chain employs TRBV9 and TRBJ1-2; no clear D gene. Germline V gene lookup returns CDR1 SGDLS and CDR2 YYNGEE. The CDR3 runs to 16 residues. The germline V and J ends were trimmed by 6 bases and 4 bases, with 22 bases remaining between them.

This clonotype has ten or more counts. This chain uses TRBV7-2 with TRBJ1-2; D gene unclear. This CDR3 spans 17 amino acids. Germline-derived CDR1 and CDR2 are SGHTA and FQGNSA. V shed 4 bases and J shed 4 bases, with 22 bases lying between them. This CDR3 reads CASSSGGRDGKTYGYTF. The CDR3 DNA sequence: TGTGCCAGCAGCTCGGGCGGCAGAGACGGAAAGACCTATGGCTACACCTTC.

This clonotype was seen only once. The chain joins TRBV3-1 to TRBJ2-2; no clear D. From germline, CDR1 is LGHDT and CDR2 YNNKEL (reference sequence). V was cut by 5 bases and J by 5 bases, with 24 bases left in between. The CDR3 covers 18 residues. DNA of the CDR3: TGTGCCAGCAGCACGCTCGCTCCCATTTCAGGCTTGACCGGGGAGCTGTTTTTT. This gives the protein CASSTLAPISGLTGELFF.

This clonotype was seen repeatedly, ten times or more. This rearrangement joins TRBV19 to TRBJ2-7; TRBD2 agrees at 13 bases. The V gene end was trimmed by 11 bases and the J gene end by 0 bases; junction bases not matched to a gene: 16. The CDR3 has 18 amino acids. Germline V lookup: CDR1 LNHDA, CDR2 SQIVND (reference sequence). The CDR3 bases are TGTGCCTGGACCTCGGGACTAGCGGGATTAACAGACTCCTACGAGCAGTACGTC. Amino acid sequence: CAWTSGLAGLTDSYEQYV.

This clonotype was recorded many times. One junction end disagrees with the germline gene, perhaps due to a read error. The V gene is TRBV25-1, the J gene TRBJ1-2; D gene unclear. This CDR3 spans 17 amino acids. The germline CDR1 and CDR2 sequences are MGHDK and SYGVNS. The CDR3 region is CASSSGRELGKTYSYTF. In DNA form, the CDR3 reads TGTGCCAGCAGTAGTGGGAGAGAACTGGGAAAGACCTATAGCTACACCTTC.

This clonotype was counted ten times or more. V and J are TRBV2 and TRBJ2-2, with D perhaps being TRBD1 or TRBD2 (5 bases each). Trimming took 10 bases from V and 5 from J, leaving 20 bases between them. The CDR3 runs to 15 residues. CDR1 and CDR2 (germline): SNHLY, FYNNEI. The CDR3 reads CATEGGGVGTGELFF. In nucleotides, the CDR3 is TGTGCCACCGAGGGTGGGGGAGTCGGTACCGGGGAGCTGTTTTTT.

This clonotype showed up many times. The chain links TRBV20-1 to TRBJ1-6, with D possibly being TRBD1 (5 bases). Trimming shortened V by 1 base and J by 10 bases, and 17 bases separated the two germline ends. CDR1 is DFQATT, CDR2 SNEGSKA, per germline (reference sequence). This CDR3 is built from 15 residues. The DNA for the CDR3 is TGCAGTGCTAGAGTTGGGCAGGTAGGGGTCTCACCCCTCCACTTT. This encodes CSARVGQVGVSPLHF.

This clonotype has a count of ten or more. The CDR3 here is CASSRGRRDTNTGELFF. The CDR3 bases are TGTGCCAGCAGCCGTGGGCGGCGGGACACGAACACCGGGGAGCTGTTTTTT. The rearrangement links TRBV3-1 to TRBJ2-2, with D perhaps given as TRBD1 or TRBD2 (6 bases each). CDR1 and CDR2 (germline): LGHDT, YNNKEL (reference sequence). Trimming pared 4 bases from V and 0 bases from J, leaving 15 bases between. The CDR3 is 17 residues long.

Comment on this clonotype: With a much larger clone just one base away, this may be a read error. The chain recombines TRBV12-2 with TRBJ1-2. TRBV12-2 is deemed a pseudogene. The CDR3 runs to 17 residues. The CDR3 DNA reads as TGTGCAGGTCGCGCTTGGCTGACTCCACGAAAGACCTATGGCTACACCTTC. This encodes CAGRAWLTPRKTYGYTF.

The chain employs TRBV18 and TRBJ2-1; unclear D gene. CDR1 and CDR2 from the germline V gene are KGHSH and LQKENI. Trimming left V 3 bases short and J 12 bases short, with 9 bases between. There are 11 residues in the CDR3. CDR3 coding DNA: TGTGCCAGCTCACCCAGGACGCCGCAGTTCTTC. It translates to CASSPRTPQFF.

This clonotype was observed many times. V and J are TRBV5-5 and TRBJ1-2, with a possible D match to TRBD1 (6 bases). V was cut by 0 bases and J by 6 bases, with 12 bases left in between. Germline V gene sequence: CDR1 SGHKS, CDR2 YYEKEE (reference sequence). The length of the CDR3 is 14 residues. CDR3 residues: CASSLAGTPNGYTF. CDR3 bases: TGTGCCAGCAGCTTGGCCGGGACACCCAATGGCTACACCTTC.

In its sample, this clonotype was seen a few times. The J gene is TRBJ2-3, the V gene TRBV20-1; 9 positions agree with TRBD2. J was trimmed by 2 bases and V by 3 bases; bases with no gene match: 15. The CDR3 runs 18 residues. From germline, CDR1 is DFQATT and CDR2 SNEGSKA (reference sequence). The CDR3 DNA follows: TGCAGTGCTAGTCCCCCCCCGCAAGCGGGAGGCCTCACAGATACGCAGTATTTT. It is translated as CSASPPPQAGGLTDTQYF.

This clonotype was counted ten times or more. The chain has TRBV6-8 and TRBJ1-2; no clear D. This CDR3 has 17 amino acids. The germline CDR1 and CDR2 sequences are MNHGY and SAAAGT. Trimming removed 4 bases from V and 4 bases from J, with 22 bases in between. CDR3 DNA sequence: TGTGCCAGCAGTTTTAATTCACGCTCTAGAAAGACCTATGGCTACACCTTC. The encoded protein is CASSFNSRSRKTYGYTF.

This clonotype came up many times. CDR3 sequence (DNA): TGTGCCAGCAGCCCAGACAGGGGAGATGAAAAACTGTTTTTT. Translating it yields CASSPDRGDEKLFF. V is TRBV7-2 and J is TRBJ1-4, with TRBD1 matching over 8 bases. Germline V gene data show CDR1 as SGHTA and CDR2 as FQGNSA. The V and J ends lost 5 bases and 6 bases, in that order; junction bases with no gene match: 5. CDR3 length: 14 amino acids.

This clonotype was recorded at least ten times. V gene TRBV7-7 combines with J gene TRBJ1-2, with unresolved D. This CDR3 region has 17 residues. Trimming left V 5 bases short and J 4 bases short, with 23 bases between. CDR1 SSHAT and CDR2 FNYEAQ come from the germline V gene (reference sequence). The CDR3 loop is CASSRKAKCRKTYGYTF. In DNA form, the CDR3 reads TGTGCCAGCAGCCGAAAAGCTAAGTGCCGAAAGACCTATGGCTACACCTTC.